This entry features one T cell receptor beta chain sequence. The entry originates in a study of shared T cell receptors in the human thymus. Profiling relied on immunoSEQ multiplex PCR, and the TCRdb table lists in-frame clones only, not all of them. This sample has about 380,000 clones; approximately 95% occur once, and the top ten carry roughly 0.02%. V lost 1 base, J lost 7 bases, and 8 bases stayed unmatched. The CDR3 runs to 16 residues. CDR1 is LNHNV and CDR2 is YYDKDF in the germline V gene (reference sequence). This chain connects TRBV15 to TRBJ1-5, with TRBD1 matching over 9 bases. The source of this sequence is a human donor. Material for sequencing was thymocytes. CDR3 sequence reads: CATSRAGTGLGQPQHF. CDR3 DNA: TGTGCCACCAGCAGAGCCGGGACAGGGTTGGGGCAGCCCCAGCATTTT.